What follows are 25 T cell receptor beta chains derived from one specimen sequenced in a study of blood T cell repertoires in COVID-19. Produced via immunoSEQ multiplex PCR; TCRdb's table is partial and in-frame only. Of fewer than 150,000 clones in the sample, approximately 87% were seen once. The sequenced sample consisted of peripheral blood. These receptors were obtained from a man aged 65 to 79 who had recovered from COVID-19.

The rearrangement links TRBV6-5 to TRBJ2-1; weak D call: TRBD2 (6 bases). The CDR3 sequence is 15 residues long. V was cut by 5 bases and J by 0 bases, with 11 bases left in between. Germline lookup yields CDR1 MNHEY and CDR2 SVGAGI. For the CDR3, the DNA is TGTGCCAGCAGTCTAGCGTTTAGCTCCTACAATGAGCAGTTCTTC. This translates into CASSLAFSSYNEQFF.

The chain employs TRBV7-9 and TRBJ2-3; unclear D gene. V was shortened by 2 bases and J by 0 bases, with 6 bases between the two germline ends. This CDR3 contains 14 residues. Germline V gene data show CDR1 as SEHNR and CDR2 as FQNEAQ (reference sequence). The CDR3 region is CASSLTTSTDTQYF. The CDR3, as DNA: TGTGCCAGCAGCTTAACTACTAGCACAGATACGCAGTATTTT.

The J gene is TRBJ1-2, the V gene TRBV6-5; the D gene is possibly TRBD1 (6 bases). Germline lookup yields CDR1 MNHEY and CDR2 SVGAGI. The CDR3 length is 14 residues. Trimming stripped 6 bases from V and 4 bases from J, with 15 bases between. The CDR3 reads CASRAPTGSYGYTF. The CDR3 DNA sequence: TGTGCCAGCAGGGCACCCACAGGGTCCTATGGCTACACCTTC.

The gene calls are TRBV5-1 and TRBJ2-7, with 9 bases that match TRBD1. CDR3 length: 15 amino acids. The ends lost 2 bases at V and 6 bases at J; junction bases unmatched: 9. CDR1 SGHRS and CDR2 YFSETQ come from the germline V gene. The CDR3 loop is CASSFYPGQGSEQYF. The CDR3 bases are TGCGCCAGCAGCTTCTACCCGGGACAGGGCAGCGAGCAGTACTTC.

Details on this clone: Other DNA sequences from this sample encode an identical CDR3 as well. J is TRBJ1-2 and V is TRBV5-1; 7 bases agree with TRBD1. The CDR3 contains 14 residues. From germline, CDR1 is SGHRS and CDR2 YFSETQ. The junction had 11 bases not matched to a gene; V was cut back by 4 bases and J by 8 bases. The CDR3 protein is CASSTGQVGGGYTF. For the CDR3, the DNA is TGCGCCAGCAGCACCGGACAGGTTGGAGGCGGCTACACCTTC.

This chain joins TRBV11-1 and TRBJ2-7; 7 bases map to TRBD1. The CDR3 totals 12 residues. The ends lost 4 bases at V and 6 bases at J; junction bases unmatched: 3. Germline values: CDR1 SGHAT, CDR2 FQDESV (reference sequence). CDR3 loop: CASSSRDSEQYF. In DNA, the CDR3 is TGTGCCAGCAGCTCCCGGGACAGCGAGCAGTACTTC.

The V and J genes are TRBV5-1 and TRBJ1-2, with 7 positions matching TRBD1. This CDR3 spans 14 amino acids. The V gene's germline CDR1 is SGHRS and CDR2 YFSETQ. V was clipped by 4 bases and J by 3 bases; unmatched bases: 6. The DNA for the CDR3 is TGCGCCAGCAGCCGGGACAGCCAGTACTATGGCTACACCTTC. Translating gives CASSRDSQYYGYTF.

The rearrangement uses TRBV5-1 and TRBJ2-7, with 8 positions matching TRBD2. The V gene end was trimmed by 3 bases and the J gene end by 4 bases; junction bases not matched to a gene: 15. CDR1 and CDR2 (germline): SGHRS, YFSETQ. CDR3 length: 17 residues. CDR3 nucleotide sequence: TGCGCCAGCAGCTCACGAGGTCAAGCGGGAGTACCATACGAGCAGTACTTC. Amino acid sequence: CASSSRGQAGVPYEQYF.

This chain uses TRBV5-1 with TRBJ2-5; 7 nucleotides align to TRBD2. The germline V gene has CDR1 SGHRS and CDR2 YFSETQ. The V segment lost 0 bases and the J segment 3 bases; nucleotides outside the gene matches: 8. The CDR3 covers 16 residues. The CDR3 is CASSLGSGGLEETQYF. CDR3 bases: TGCGCCAGCAGCTTGGGCTCGGGGGGATTGGAAGAGACCCAGTACTTC.

Turning to this clone: Other DNA sequences of this sample code for an identical CDR3. This chain joins TRBV6-2 or TRBV6-3 and TRBJ2-2; a weak D match, TRBD1 (6 bases). Germline V gene data show CDR1 as MNHEY and CDR2 as SVGEGT. The CDR3 runs 12 residues. V gave up 5 bases and J gave up 7 bases, with 8 bases separating them. CDR3 loop: CASSQDSGELFF. The CDR3 nucleotides read TGTGCCAGCAGTCAGGACAGCGGGGAGCTGTTTTTT.

The V call is TRBV10-3, the J call TRBJ2-1; 10 bases are a match to TRBD2. Germline trimming cut 6 bases from V and 4 bases from J; bases unmatched to any gene: 12. This CDR3 contains 17 residues. The germline V gene has CDR1 ENHRY and CDR2 SYGVKD. Here the CDR3 DNA reads TGTGCCATCAGGATAACTAGCGGGGTCATAGGATACAATGAGCAGTTCTTC. It specifies CAIRITSGVIGYNEQFF.

The rearrangement links TRBV5-1 to TRBJ2-2; 7 bases match TRBD2. The germline CDR1 and CDR2 sequences are SGHRS and YFSETQ. CDR3 size: 15 residues. J gave up 9 bases and V 0 bases, and 8 bases lay outside the gene matches. The CDR3 DNA is TGCGCCAGCAGCTTGGCCCCCACTAGCGTCCGGGAGCTGTTTTTT. Amino acid sequence: CASSLAPTSVRELFF.

The J gene is TRBJ2-5, the V gene TRBV10-3; 11 bases align to TRBD2. The CDR3 covers 22 residues. Trimming removed 2 bases from V and 0 bases from J; junction bases left unmatched: 20. Per the germline V gene, CDR1 is ENHRY and CDR2 is SYGVKD. The CDR3 sequence is CAISEIGMPASGGTNYQETQYF. The DNA for the CDR3 is TGTGCCATCAGTGAGATAGGTATGCCGGCTAGCGGGGGGACAAACTACCAAGAGACCCAGTACTTC.

The V gene is TRBV6-1, the J gene TRBJ2-7; possibly TRBD2 for D (6 bases). Germline assignment: CDR1 MNHNS and CDR2 SASEGT. Trimming left V 1 base short and J 2 bases short, with 12 bases between. The CDR3 loop spans 15 amino acids. CDR3 DNA sequence: TGTGCCAGCAGTGAAGGGAGGGTCCCGACCTACGAGCAGTACTTC. It translates to CASSEGRVPTYEQYF.

This chain connects TRBV6-5 to TRBJ2-2, with 10 bases identical to TRBD1. Losses at the gene ends were 2 bases for V and 3 bases for J; bases not matched to a gene: 0. The germline gives CDR1 MNHEY, CDR2 SVGAGI. The CDR3 loop spans 15 amino acids. The CDR3 bases are TGTGCCAGCAGTTACGGGACAGGGGACACCGGGGAGCTGTTTTTT. This sequence encodes CASSYGTGDTGELFF.

The chain combines TRBV14 with TRBJ2-1; TRBD1 agrees at 10 bases. J gave up 3 bases and V 4 bases, and 6 bases lay outside the gene matches. CDR1 and CDR2 from the germline V gene are SGHDN and FVKESK. The CDR3 has 16 amino acids. The CDR3 bases are TGTGCCAGCAGCCCGCTGGGACAGGGGTACTACAATGAGCAGTTCTTC. Residues: CASSPLGQGYYNEQFF.

As to this clone: Different DNA sequences within this sample yield the same CDR3. The CDR3 DNA reads as TGTGCCAGCAGTTTATCCAGGAACACTGAAGCTTTCTTT. It is translated as CASSLSRNTEAFF. The chain carries TRBV27 and TRBJ1-1; D gene ambiguous. Germline V gene sequence: CDR1 MNHEY, CDR2 SMNVEV (reference sequence). This CDR3 has 13 residues. Trimming removed 0 bases from V and 1 base from J, with 3 bases in between.

The chain links TRBV9 to TRBJ1-3, with D possibly being TRBD1 (6 bases). This CDR3 is built from 13 residues. Deletions cut 8 bases from V and 3 bases from J, with 12 bases between. Looked up from germline, CDR1 is SGDLS and CDR2 is YYNGEE. The CDR3 DNA follows: TGTGCCAGTTCACAGGGTATTGGAAACACCATATATTTT. This encodes CASSQGIGNTIYF.

The J gene is TRBJ2-5, the V gene TRBV5-1, with 10 bases matching TRBD1. The CDR3 loop spans 15 amino acids. Germline V gene data show CDR1 as SGHRS and CDR2 as YFSETQ. With 2 bases clipped from V and 2 bases from J, the junction kept 3 bases outside the gene matches. The CDR3 nucleotides read TGCGCCAGCAGCTTTGGACAGGGGGTTCAAGAGACCCAGTACTTC. Translating gives CASSFGQGVQETQYF.

This clone was counted only a few times. The V gene is TRBV30, the J gene TRBJ2-1; TRBD2 aligns across 9 bases. The CDR3 is made up of 16 amino acids. Germline-derived CDR1 and CDR2 are GTSNPN and SVGIG (reference sequence). V gave up 0 bases and J gave up 4 bases; unmatched junction bases: 7. The CDR3: CAWSVIGAGGYNEQFF. Here the CDR3 DNA reads TGTGCCTGGAGTGTAATCGGCGCGGGAGGGTACAATGAGCAGTTCTTC.

The rearrangement uses TRBV11-2 and TRBJ1-3; tentative D call: TRBD1 (6 bases). The V gene's germline CDR1 is SGHAT and CDR2 FQNNGV. Trimming stripped 2 bases from V and 0 bases from J, with 8 bases between. The CDR3 covers 15 residues. CDR3: CASSLTGISGNTIYF. The CDR3 region has the DNA TGTGCCAGCAGCTTAACAGGGATCTCTGGAAACACCATATATTTT.

This clone has only one observation. The chain combines TRBV30 with TRBJ2-1, with 8 bases fitting TRBD1. The CDR3 runs 14 residues. Trimming removed 5 bases from V and 7 bases from J; junction bases left unmatched: 10. CDR1 and CDR2 (germline): GTSNPN, SVGIG (reference sequence). CDR3 residues: CAWGPPRTGNEQFF. In DNA, the CDR3 is TGTGCCTGGGGGCCCCCGAGGACAGGGAATGAGCAGTTCTTC.

The chain joins TRBV11-2 to TRBJ1-2, with D perhaps TRBD1 (6 bases). V lost 2 bases and J 1 base, leaving 17 bases between the germline ends. The CDR3 contains 17 residues. CDR1 SGHAT and CDR2 FQNNGV come from the germline V gene. In DNA form, the CDR3 reads TGTGCCAGCAGCTTACCCCGCGGACAGTTAGTTAACTATGGCTACACCTTC. Translated: CASSLPRGQLVNYGYTF.

This clone was counted only a few times. This chain uses TRBV21-1 with TRBJ2-2; the table's D gene call, TRBD1, was not cross checked with the DNA. TRBV21-1 is recorded as a pseudogene. CDR3 length: 18 residues. The CDR3 nucleotides read TGTGCCAGCAGCAAAGTTCGGTGTTTTGGACAAGACACCGGGGAGCTGTTTTTT. Translating gives CASSKVRCFGQDTGELFF.

The CDR3 protein is CASSQEASAQETQYF. DNA for the CDR3: TGTGCCAGCAGCCAAGAAGCGAGCGCCCAAGAGACCCAGTACTTC. The chain recombines TRBV3-1 (or the pseudogene TRBV3-2) with TRBJ2-5; D not resolved. The length of the CDR3 is 15 residues. Germline CDR1 is LGHDT and CDR2 is YNNKEL (reference sequence). V was cut by 0 bases and J by 1 base, with 9 bases left in between.